This is a list of T cell receptor beta chains from one sample in a study of T cells in Graves' hyperthyroidism and ophthalmopathy. TCRdb used MiXCR to reprocess the multiplex PCR reads, holding one entry per CDR3 protein. Here the sample spans about 640,000 distinct CDR3 sequences, around 20% being singletons. Sequencing was done on a sample of blood. The source is a man younger than 40 with Graves' ophthalmopathy. The CDR3 runs from the conserved cysteine through the conserved F or W. D genes are given only for firm matches. Where a row states a size, it is once, few, many or the class of an expanded clone; other rows omit it.

clone size	D gene	V gene	J gene	CDR3 protein	CDR3 DNA
-	-	TRBV4-3	TRBJ2-7	CASSQETTRAYEQYF	TGCGCCAGCAGCCAAGAGACGACTAGAGCCTACGAGCAGTACTTC
many	-	TRBV20-1	TRBJ1-1	CSAAPPGNTEAFF	TGCAGTGCTGCCCCGCCGGGGAACACTGAAGCTTTCTTT
many	-	TRBV20-1	TRBJ1-2	CSAIAQGDRDGYTF	TGCAGTGCTATTGCACAGGGAGATCGGGATGGCTACACCTTC
many	TRBD1	TRBV27	TRBJ1-1	CASSFHRGRLLNTEAFF	TGTGCCAGCAGTTTCCACAGGGGGCGGTTGTTGAACACTGAAGCTTTCTTT
-	-	TRBV29-1	TRBJ2-1	CSVGGGDSNEQFF	TGCAGCGTTGGGGGTGGGGACTCCAATGAGCAGTTCTTC
-	TRBD1	TRBV5-4	TRBJ1-2	CASSRGQGANYGYTF	TGTGCCAGCAGCAGGGGACAGGGGGCGAACTATGGCTACACCTTC
few	-	TRBV7-9	TRBJ2-6	CASRDPQANVLTF	TGTGCCAGTCGGGACCCCCAGGCCAACGTCCTGACTTTC
few	TRBD2	TRBV9	TRBJ2-7	CASSPWEAGWYEQYF	TGTGCCAGCAGCCCCTGGGAAGCGGGATGGTACGAGCAGTACTTC
many	TRBD1	TRBV19	TRBJ1-1	CASRTGTANTEAFF	TGTGCCAGTAGGACAGGGACAGCGAACACTGAAGCTTTCTTT
-	-	TRBV20-1	TRBJ2-1	CSASSLSGGSYNEQFF	TGCAGTGCTAGTTCTCTTAGCGGAGGCTCCTACAATGAGCAGTTCTTC
few	TRBD1	TRBV28	TRBJ1-4	CASRETGRDEKLFF	TGTGCCAGCAGGGAGACAGGGCGGGATGAAAAACTGTTTTTT
-	-	TRBV12-3/TRBV12-4	TRBJ1-1	CASSPIRAGGTEAFF	TGTGCCAGCAGCCCCATTCGCGCGGGGGGCACTGAAGCTTTCTTT
many	TRBD2	TRBV20-1	TRBJ2-1	CSASLTSWYNEQFF	TGCAGTGCTAGCCTGACTAGCTGGTACAATGAGCAGTTCTTC
many	-	TRBV12-3/TRBV12-4	TRBJ1-5	CASSLAGVTNQPQHF	TGTGCCAGCAGTTTAGCCGGGGTCACCAATCAGCCCCAGCATTTT
few	TRBD1	TRBV27	TRBJ1-6	CASRDRHNSPLHF	TGTGCCAGCCGGGACAGGCATAATTCACCCCTCCACTTT
few	TRBD2	TRBV10-3	TRBJ2-5	CAISPSGGETQYF	TGTGCCATCAGCCCTAGCGGGGGGGAGACCCAGTACTTC
-	TRBD2	TRBV7-2	TRBJ2-7	CASSLARPGMTSGYWPYEQYF	TGTGCCAGCAGCTTAGCGCGGCCAGGGATGACTAGCGGGTACTGGCCCTACGAGCAGTACTTC
few	-	TRBV11-2	TRBJ2-2	CASSQNRVSGELFF	TGTGCCAGCAGTCAGAACAGGGTATCCGGGGAGCTGTTTTTT
-	-	TRBV30	TRBJ2-7	CAWSLGDSRYEQYF	TGTGCCTGGAGTTTGGGGGATAGTAGGTACGAGCAGTACTTC
many	TRBD2	TRBV4-1	TRBJ2-1	CASSALAGEANEQFF	TGCGCCAGCAGCGCACTAGCGGGAGAGGCTAATGAGCAGTTCTTC
few	-	TRBV6-5	TRBJ2-1	CASSYGRGRCNEQFF	TGTGCCAGCAGTTACGGGCGGGGCAGGTGCAATGAGCAGTTCTTC
few	-	TRBV29-1	TRBJ2-1	CSTQGGSSYNEQFF	TGCAGCACACAGGGGGGGAGCTCCTACAATGAGCAGTTCTTC
-	-	TRBV19	TRBJ1-5	CASSIAGGVGNQPQHF	TGTGCCAGTAGTATTGCGGGAGGGGTTGGCAATCAGCCCCAGCATTTT
-	-	TRBV29-1	TRBJ2-3	CSVAADLTDTQYF	TGCAGCGTTGCGGCGGATCTCACAGATACGCAGTATTTT
-	TRBD1	TRBV28	TRBJ1-4	CASKGQGVEKLFF	TGTGCCAGCAAGGGACAGGGGGTTGAAAAACTGTTTTTT
many	-	TRBV5-8	TRBJ1-1	CASSPGGLGGVNTEAFF	TGTGCCAGCAGCCCGGGTGGGTTAGGTGGGGTTAACACTGAAGCTTTCTTT